The 30 T cell receptor beta chains listed next were all sequenced from one sample in a study of T cell responses to AZD1222 COVID-19 vaccine. Using immunoSEQ multiplex PCR, the repertoire was profiled, and TCRdb retains in-frame clones only, with some absent. The repertoire consists of around 160,000 clones, with approximately 94% occurring once and the leading ten covering just over 5%. Sample: peripheral blood, taken 28 days after the second AZD1222 dose. These receptors were collected from an adult who received the AZD1222 COVID-19 vaccine.

This clone was observed once. The chain employs TRBV5-1 and TRBJ2-6, with TRBD1 as a possible D gene (6 bases). Trimming removed 4 bases from V and 2 bases from J, with 19 bases in between. The CDR3 has 18 residues. Germline lookup yields CDR1 SGHRS and CDR2 YFSETQ. The CDR3 nucleotides read TGCGCCAGCAGCCCAAACTCAGGGGCCTCAACTGGGGCCAACGTCCTGACTTTC. Its protein is CASSPNSGASTGANVLTF.

V usage is TRBV18 and J usage is TRBJ1-1, with TRBD1 as a possible D gene (5 bases). Germline V gene data show CDR1 as KGHSH and CDR2 as LQKENI. V lost 3 bases, J lost 7 bases, and 18 bases lay in between. The CDR3 has 15 residues. The CDR3 DNA sequence: TGTGCCAGCTCACCTTTCGAGGGATTGGGGGATGAAGCTTTCTTT. Its translation is CASSPFEGLGDEAFF.

This clone was observed a few times. This sequence joins TRBV5-4 and TRBJ2-5; tentatively, D is TRBD1 or TRBD2 (5 bases each). Between the trimmed V and J ends, which lost 4 bases and 4 bases, there was a span of 29 bases. Germline V gene data show CDR1 as SGHNT and CDR2 as YYREEE (reference sequence). The CDR3 loop spans 19 amino acids. The CDR3 loop is CASSTGGAVGRPAGETQYF. CDR3 nucleotide sequence: TGTGCCAGCAGCACAGGTGGAGCGGTAGGCCGACCTGCCGGAGAGACCCAGTACTTC. The variable domain in full, completed from reference TRBV5-4 and TRBJ2-5, reads ETGVTQSPTHLIKTRGQQVTLRCSSQSGHNTVSWYQQALGQGPQFIFQYYREEENGRGNFPPRFSGLQFPNYSSELNVNALELDDSALYLCASSTGGAVGRPAGETQYFGPGTRLLVL.

The chain is built from TRBV10-2 and TRBJ2-7, with D tentatively TRBD2 (6 bases). The CDR3 is 16 residues long. Trimming took off 1 base at V and 6 bases at J, with 19 bases between the two ends. CDR1 and CDR2 from the germline V gene are WSHSY and SAAADI. The CDR3 protein is CASSEYVGAGRSEQYF. CDR3 bases: TGCGCCAGCAGTGAGTACGTGGGTGCAGGGAGGTCCGAGCAGTACTTC.

This chain joins TRBV7-9 and TRBJ1-3, with a tentative D call TRBD1 (6 bases). The V end was cut by 1 base, the J end by 0 bases, with 10 bases between. The CDR3 length is 16 residues. The germline V gene has CDR1 SEHNR and CDR2 FQNEAQ (reference sequence). CDR3 sequence reads: CASSLGLGGSGNTIYF. The DNA for the CDR3 is TGTGCCAGCAGCTTAGGCCTAGGGGGCTCTGGAAACACCATATATTTT.

The chain links TRBV4-1 to TRBJ2-1; 9 nucleotides match TRBD1. CDR1 is MGHRA and CDR2 is YSYEKL in the germline V gene. The CDR3 has 16 amino acids. V shed 8 bases and J 7 bases; nucleotides not matched to a gene: 15. The CDR3 protein is CASGSPPGQGRNEQFF. Here the CDR3 DNA reads TGCGCCAGCGGCTCGCCTCCAGGACAGGGGAGAAATGAGCAGTTCTTC.

This chain uses TRBV9 with TRBJ1-6; a possible D gene is TRBD1 (5 bases). The CDR3 covers 17 residues. V lost 4 bases and J lost 9, with 23 bases in between. Germline V gives CDR1 SGDLS, CDR2 YYNGEE. The CDR3 DNA reads TGTGCCAGCAGCCCTGGCGGGGCTCTCACAGGTAGTTCACCCCTCCACTTT. Its protein is CASSPGGALTGSSPLHF.

The chain combines TRBV19 with TRBJ1-3, with no clear D. This CDR3 is built from 16 residues. V gave up 7 bases and J gave up 4 bases, with 20 bases separating them. Germline loops: CDR1 LNHDA, CDR2 SQIVND (reference sequence). CDR3 nucleotide sequence: TGTGCCAGTACCCCCGAGGTTAATTCCCCCGGAAACACCATATATTTT. Amino acid sequence: CASTPEVNSPGNTIYF.

This clone occurred once. The chain combines TRBV7-2 with TRBJ2-7; a weak D match, TRBD1 (5 bases). CDR3 size: 16 residues. V gave up 5 bases and J gave up 2 bases, with 19 bases separating them. Germline V gene data show CDR1 as SGHTA and CDR2 as FQGNSA. The DNA of the CDR3 is TGTGCCAGCAGCCCCCAAGGGGCCAAGGGCGCCTACGAGCAGTACTTC. Encoded protein: CASSPQGAKGAYEQYF.

The gene calls are TRBV30 and TRBJ2-1; 10 bases are shared with TRBD2. Per the germline V gene, CDR1 is GTSNPN and CDR2 is SVGIG (reference sequence). The trim removed 3 bases at V and 9 bases at J, leaving 8 bases unmatched. The CDR3 consists of 14 residues. CDR3 amino acids: CAWRTSGLSTEQFF. The CDR3 bases are TGTGCCTGGAGGACTAGCGGGCTTTCGACTGAGCAGTTCTTC.

This clone was seen just once. The CDR3 DNA reads as TGCGCCAGCAGCCAAGAACAGGATGGCGCTGAAGCTTTCTTT. This gives the protein CASSQEQDGAEAFF. J is TRBJ1-1 and V is TRBV4-1; possible D gene TRBD1, 5 bases. Looked up from germline, CDR1 is MGHRA and CDR2 is YSYEKL. The CDR3 consists of 14 residues. The V end was cut by 0 bases, the J end by 6 bases, with 11 bases between.

The gene calls are TRBV6-5 and TRBJ2-1; 8 nucleotides align to TRBD1. V trimming: 5 bases; J trimming: 8 bases; junction bases outside the gene matches: 8. The CDR3 runs 14 residues. Germline CDR1 reads MNHEY; CDR2 reads SVGAGI. This chain's CDR3 is CASSRGQGVDEQFF. In DNA, the CDR3 is TGTGCCAGCAGTCGCGGACAGGGTGTCGATGAGCAGTTCTTC.

This sequence joins TRBV27 and TRBJ2-3; the D is unclear. Germline V gene data show CDR1 as MNHEY and CDR2 as SMNVEV (reference sequence). V lost 0 bases and J 3 bases, leaving 4 bases between the germline ends. This CDR3 comprises 13 residues. CDR3 DNA sequence: TGTGCCAGCAGTTTATCGATAACAGATACGCAGTATTTT. Amino acids: CASSLSITDTQYF.

The chain couples TRBV28 to TRBJ2-5, with 11 bases identical to TRBD2. The V segment lost 6 bases and the J segment 4 bases; nucleotides outside the gene matches: 10. The CDR3 loop spans 16 amino acids. Germline V lookup: CDR1 MDHEN, CDR2 SYDVKM. CDR3 coding DNA: TGTGCCAGCAGCTCGGGGGTAGCGGGAGGGCTAGAGACCCAGTACTTC. It specifies CASSSGVAGGLETQYF.

Comments on this clone: Other nucleotide sequences from this sample produce the same CDR3. This chain connects TRBV30 to TRBJ1-2; D gene unclear. Trimming removed 3 bases at V and 4 bases at J, with 9 bases between. The CDR3 loop spans 12 amino acids. Germline V gene sequence: CDR1 GTSNPN, CDR2 SVGIG (reference sequence). The chain's CDR3 is CAWSGQVYGYTF. The DNA for the CDR3 is TGTGCCTGGAGCGGGCAGGTCTATGGCTACACCTTC.

The gene calls are TRBV7-6 and TRBJ2-1, with TRBD1 identical over 8 bases. Trimming cost V 1 base and J 10 bases; bases outside gene matches: 9. Germline assignment: CDR1 SGHVS and CDR2 FNYEAQ. The CDR3 sequence is 15 residues long. This chain's CDR3 is CASSLVGQGLGEQFF. In nucleotides, the CDR3 is TGTGCCAGCAGCTTAGTAGGACAGGGCCTGGGAGAGCAGTTCTTC.

The V gene is TRBV28, the J gene TRBJ1-1; D is unresolved. V lost 7 bases and J lost 5, with 11 bases in between. The CDR3 consists of 12 residues. Germline CDR1 reads MDHEN; CDR2 reads SYDVKM. In DNA form, the CDR3 reads TGTGCCAGCACCAGGAGAGGGACTGAAGCTTTCTTT. The encoded protein is CASTRRGTEAFF.

This chain joins TRBV5-1 and TRBJ2-1; D ambiguous. Per germline, CDR1 SGHRS and CDR2 YFSETQ. V shed 0 bases and J shed 5 bases, with 12 bases lying between them. The CDR3 has 15 amino acids. The CDR3 coding sequence is TGCGCCAGCAGCTTGGGACTTCCCCCTGACAATGAGCAGTTCTTC. Protein: CASSLGLPPDNEQFF.

CDR3 sequence (DNA): TGTGCCACCAGTGTAGCGGGAGGAGAGACCCAGTACTTC. This gives the protein CATSVAGGETQYF. The chain carries TRBV24-1 and TRBJ2-5, with 10 bases fitting TRBD2. The CDR3 totals 13 residues. Germline CDR1 reads KGHDR; CDR2 reads SFDVKD. With 5 bases clipped from V and 4 bases from J, the junction kept 0 bases outside the gene matches.

The rearrangement joins TRBV11-2 to TRBJ2-2; possibly TRBD1 for D (6 bases). With 6 bases removed from V and 4 bases from J, the gap between germline ends came to 15 bases. Per germline, CDR1 SGHAT and CDR2 FQNNGV. The CDR3 spans 15 residues. This CDR3 reads CASSGQGTPTGELFF. In DNA form, the CDR3 reads TGTGCCAGCAGTGGGCAGGGGACCCCCACCGGGGAGCTGTTTTTT.

In DNA form, the CDR3 reads TGTGCCAGCAGTTTGGACAGGGGGGAGTTACAGCCCCAGCATTTT. Translating gives CASSLDRGELQPQHF. The chain employs TRBV28 and TRBJ1-5; 10 bases are a match to TRBD1. CDR1 MDHEN and CDR2 SYDVKM come from the germline V gene. V was pared by 3 bases and J by 7 bases, with 6 bases of the junction left unmatched. This CDR3 contains 15 residues.

The chain employs TRBV6-5 and TRBJ2-3, with 7 bases lining up with TRBD2. Germline CDR1 is MNHEY and CDR2 is SVGAGI. J gave up 4 bases and V 3 bases, and 10 bases lay outside the gene matches. The CDR3 sequence is 16 residues long. The DNA of the CDR3 is TGTGCCAGCAGTTATGGGTCTAGCGGAGGGCCAGATACGCAGTATTTT. Its translation is CASSYGSSGGPDTQYF.

This clone was detected once. This sequence joins TRBV6-5 and TRBJ1-1; D is possibly TRBD1 (6 bases). V was cut by 4 bases and J by 5 bases, with 11 bases left in between. Germline V gene data show CDR1 as MNHEY and CDR2 as SVGAGI. The CDR3 sequence is 13 residues long. The DNA of the CDR3 is TGTGCCAGCAGTTCCCCAGGGGTTACTGAAGCTTTCTTT. This gives the protein CASSSPGVTEAFF.

The chain links TRBV2 to TRBJ1-4; 7 bases map to TRBD1. V dropped 5 bases and J dropped 4; count of bases not matched to a gene: 10. Germline values: CDR1 SNHLY, CDR2 FYNNEI. The CDR3 spans 16 residues. CDR3 DNA sequence: TGTGCCAGCAGTCCCAGTTCGGGGACAGTTAATGAAAAACTGTTTTTT. Its protein is CASSPSSGTVNEKLFF.

The chain couples TRBV29-1 to TRBJ2-3; the match to TRBD2 covers 10 bases. Germline V gene lookup returns CDR1 SQVTM and CDR2 ANQGSEA. The CDR3 is 14 amino acids. Unmatched junction bases numbered 8, after V lost 6 bases and J lost 5 bases. CDR3 nucleotides: TGCAGCGTAGTCCTAGCGGGAGAAGGAGATACGCAGTATTTT. This translates into CSVVLAGEGDTQYF.

This chain links TRBV5-1 with TRBJ2-3; 7 bases align to TRBD1. Germline CDR1 SGHRS, CDR2 YFSETQ. The CDR3 runs 16 residues. Unmatched junction bases numbered 4, after V lost 0 bases and J lost 0 bases. Here the CDR3 reads CASSLGQGLSTDTQYF. The CDR3 region has the DNA TGCGCCAGCAGCTTGGGACAGGGTCTGAGCACAGATACGCAGTATTTT.

In its sample, this clone was seen once. The CDR3 coding sequence is TGTGCCAGCAGTTTTACTAGCGAGTTTCAGTTCTTC. It specifies CASSFTSEFQFF. The chain has TRBV12-3 or TRBV12-4 and TRBJ2-1; 7 bases are a match to TRBD2. V lost 3 bases to trimming and J lost 13 bases; unmatched junction nucleotides: 6. The length of the CDR3 is 12 residues.

J is TRBJ1-5 and V is TRBV6-1, with a tentative D call TRBD1 (6 bases). The CDR3 contains 15 residues. Germline CDR1 reads MNHNS; CDR2 reads SASEGT. Trimming took 3 bases from V and 4 from J, leaving 13 bases between them. The CDR3: CASSENRVGNQPQHF. Written as DNA, the CDR3 is TGTGCCAGCAGTGAGAACAGGGTGGGGAATCAGCCCCAGCATTTT.

J is TRBJ2-3 and V is TRBV5-1, with TRBD1 as a possible D gene (6 bases). The V gene's germline CDR1 is SGHRS and CDR2 YFSETQ. The CDR3 loop spans 13 amino acids. Trimming cost V 3 bases and J 6 bases, with 11 bases left between them. CDR3 residues: CASSSDSIDTQYF. The CDR3 coding sequence is TGCGCCAGCAGCTCGGACAGCATCGATACGCAGTATTTT.

The CDR3 nucleotides are TGCGCCAGCAGCGGGTCGGACAGGGGAGACACTGAAGCTTTCTTT. This codes for CASSGSDRGDTEAFF. This chain connects TRBV5-1 to TRBJ1-1; TRBD1 agrees at 9 bases. The CDR3 has 15 amino acids. The germline V gene has CDR1 SGHRS and CDR2 YFSETQ. Losses at the gene ends were 4 bases for V and 3 bases for J; bases not matched to a gene: 7.